The 16 T cell receptor beta chains given below trace back to one sample, sequenced in a study of control samples from healthy donors and cancer patients. The assay was immunoSEQ multiplex PCR, and TCRdb's table has in-frame clones only and misses some. Recorded for this sample: some 180,000 clones. Sequenced material: blood. The receptor source for this set is a woman aged 25 to 39 in good health.

The V call is TRBV28, the J call TRBJ1-2; D is perhaps TRBD1 (5 bases). Germline CDR1 reads MDHEN; CDR2 reads SYDVKM. V gave up 6 bases and J gave up 4 bases, with 12 bases separating them. The CDR3 is 13 amino acids. In DNA form, the CDR3 reads TGTGCCAGCAGAACAGGACCTCTCTATGGCTACACCTTC. This encodes CASRTGPLYGYTF.

The chain combines TRBV5-1 with TRBJ2-1; TRBD1 matches 9 bases. CDR1 is SGHRS, CDR2 YFSETQ, per germline. The CDR3 covers 17 residues. V lost 0 bases to trimming and J lost 2 bases; unmatched junction nucleotides: 6. In DNA, the CDR3 is TGCGCCAGCAGCTTGGATGGGACAGGGAATCCCTACAATGAGCAGTTCTTC. It yields the protein CASSLDGTGNPYNEQFF.

The CDR3 spells CASTWVMVKTEAFF. CDR3 in DNA: TGTGCCAGCACTTGGGTTATGGTAAAAACTGAAGCTTTCTTT. The chain uses TRBV2 and TRBJ1-1; no definite D call. CDR3 size: 14 residues. V was trimmed by 7 bases and J by 5 bases, leaving 17 bases between them. The germline V gene encodes CDR1 SNHLY and CDR2 FYNNEI.

This chain joins TRBV12-3 or TRBV12-4 and TRBJ1-6; D may be TRBD1 (5 bases). This CDR3 spans 12 amino acids. V was clipped by 3 bases and J by 13 bases, with 10 bases between them. The CDR3 region has the DNA TGTGCCAGCAGTTTCCGCGAGGGGCCCCTCCACTTT. This encodes CASSFREGPLHF.

This chain joins TRBV4-1 and TRBJ1-2, with D unresolved. Germline loops: CDR1 MGHRA, CDR2 YSYEKL. The germline V and J ends were trimmed by 3 bases and 2 bases, with 10 bases remaining between them. This CDR3 spans 14 amino acids. The CDR3 DNA reads TGCGCCAGCAGCCATGTCGGGAGGAACTATGGCTACACCTTC. Its translation is CASSHVGRNYGYTF.

The rearrangement uses TRBV5-1 and TRBJ2-5, with TRBD2 identical over 8 bases. Germline trimming cut 0 bases from V and 9 bases from J; bases unmatched to any gene: 22. The CDR3 runs to 19 residues. In germline, CDR1 is SGHRS, CDR2 YFSETQ. The CDR3 DNA sequence: TGCGCCAGCAGCTTGGAGGGGCGGGGGGCCATCTCGGCCCTTAGGGCCCAGTACTTC. This sequence encodes CASSLEGRGAISALRAQYF.

This chain links TRBV19 with TRBJ1-1; D is ambiguous. The CDR3 has 13 amino acids. Germline CDR1 is LNHDA and CDR2 is SQIVND (reference sequence). Trimming cost V 2 bases and J 10 bases, with 14 bases left between them. The CDR3 DNA follows: TGTGCCAGTAGTATACTCGAGGTGCCCCGAGCTTTCTTT. This translates into CASSILEVPRAFF.

The chain carries TRBV27 and TRBJ1-5; the D gene is possibly TRBD1 (6 bases). The CDR3 has 14 amino acids. V lost 5 bases to trimming and J lost 2 bases, with 10 bases between them. Germline V gene sequence: CDR1 MNHEY, CDR2 SMNVEV (reference sequence). The CDR3 sequence is CASSPWTGNQPQHF. The CDR3 DNA is TGTGCCAGCAGTCCCTGGACAGGCAATCAGCCCCAGCATTTT.

This chain joins TRBV20-1 and TRBJ2-1; TRBD2 matches 11 bases. Germline lookup yields CDR1 DFQATT and CDR2 SNEGSKA (reference sequence). The CDR3 length is 13 residues. V gave up 6 bases and J gave up 10 bases; unmatched junction bases: 8. The CDR3 region has the DNA TGCAGTGCGAGTAGCGGGGGGGCCAGGGAGCAGTTCTTC. Translating gives CSASSGGAREQFF.

The rearrangement links TRBV2 to TRBJ2-5; 8 bases are a match to TRBD1. The germline V gene encodes CDR1 SNHLY and CDR2 FYNNEI. The CDR3 is 12 residues long. With 8 bases clipped from V and 5 bases from J, the junction kept 4 bases outside the gene matches. CDR3 loop: CASRTGRETQYF. In DNA form, the CDR3 reads TGTGCCAGCCGGACAGGGAGGGAGACCCAGTACTTC. Together with reference TRBV2 and TRBJ2-5, the CDR3 gives the full variable domain: EPEVTQTPSHQVTQMGQEVILRCVPISNHLYFYWYRQILGQKVEFLVSFYNNEISEKSEIFDDQFSVERPDGSNFTLKIRSTKLEDSAMYFCASRTGRETQYFGPGTRLLVL.

J is TRBJ1-5 and V is TRBV5-5; no definite D call. The CDR3 extends over 13 amino acids. Between the trimmed V and J ends, which lost 1 base and 4 bases, there was a span of 6 bases. Germline V gene lookup returns CDR1 SGHKS and CDR2 YYEKEE (reference sequence). The CDR3 region is CASSLLWNQPQHF. The CDR3 coding sequence is TGTGCCAGCAGCTTGTTATGGAATCAGCCCCAGCATTTT.

This chain links TRBV10-3 with TRBJ1-5; 7 nucleotides align to TRBD1. Trimming took 7 bases from V and 9 from J; bases not matched to a gene: 9. The CDR3 has 13 amino acids. Per the germline V gene, CDR1 is ENHRY and CDR2 is SYGVKD. The CDR3 loop reads CAINEGQNAPQHF. The DNA of the CDR3 is TGTGCCATCAACGAGGGACAGAACGCGCCCCAGCATTTT.

The chain uses TRBV28 and TRBJ1-4; D not resolved. V lost 2 bases and J 0 bases, leaving 7 bases between the germline ends. This CDR3 region has 15 residues. Germline CDR1 MDHEN, CDR2 SYDVKM. The DNA of the CDR3 is TGTGCCAGCAGTTTAAGCACCACAACTAATGAAAAACTGTTTTTT. This gives the protein CASSLSTTTNEKLFF.

The chain uses TRBV3-1 (or the pseudogene TRBV3-2) and TRBJ2-7, with D perhaps given as TRBD1 or TRBD2 (5 bases each). Deletions cut 4 bases from V and 4 bases from J, with 14 bases between. CDR3 size: 14 residues. Germline assignment: CDR1 LGHDT and CDR2 YNNKEL (reference sequence). CDR3 DNA: TGTGCCAGCAGCCTTACGGGACGTTTGTACGAGCAGTACTTC. Encoded protein: CASSLTGRLYEQYF.

The chain carries TRBV5-6 and TRBJ1-3; D gene uncertain. V lost 3 bases to trimming and J lost 0 bases, with 13 bases between them. This CDR3 has 16 residues. Germline CDR1 and CDR2: SGHDT and YYEEEE. CDR3 coding DNA: TGTGCCAGCAGCTGGGGAACTGGAAGCTCTGGAAACACCATATATTTT. Translated, it gives CASSWGTGSSGNTIYF.

V and J are TRBV7-2 and TRBJ1-1; D may be TRBD1 (5 bases). Germline V gene sequence: CDR1 SGHTA, CDR2 FQGNSA. This CDR3 comprises 15 residues. V lost 4 bases and J lost 0, with 12 bases in between. CDR3 bases: TGTGCCAGCAGCTCGAGGGACGGGGTGAACACTGAAGCTTTCTTT. Protein product: CASSSRDGVNTEAFF.